This T cell receptor beta chain was identified in a study of blood T cell repertoires in COVID-19. Germline assignment: CDR1 LGHNA and CDR2 YNFKEQ. V was pared by 1 base and J by 7 bases, with 14 bases of the junction left unmatched. This CDR3 comprises 18 residues. How the authors handled the data: Reference gene primer amplification gave estimated nucleated cell counts. Some clones are missing from TCRdb's copy, which holds only in-frame ones; the method was immunoSEQ multiplex PCR. D and trimming were read from the DNA, whereas the V and J calls and clone size are those reported in that table. The repertoire holds 240,000 or so clones, with about 80% as singletons.

The sequenced sample consisted of peripheral blood. This TCR was sampled from a woman aged 80 or over with acute or convalescent COVID-19. The gene calls are TRBV4-2 and TRBJ1-4; 8 bases agree with TRBD1. In nucleotides, the CDR3 is TGTGCCAGCAGCCAAGGCGCGACAGGGGTACGGGGGAGTGAAAAACTGTTTTTT. It yields the protein CASSQGATGVRGSEKLFF.